The rows below give T cell receptor beta chains drawn from one sample of a study of blood T cell repertoires in COVID-19. Repertoires were generated with immunoSEQ multiplex PCR, while TCRdb's copy carries only in-frame clones and drops some. The top ten hold roughly 7.2% of the sample, which has approximately 75,000 clones, roughly 90% seen once. Sequencing used peripheral blood. These receptors were taken from a human donor in a cohort sampled during active COVID-19. The conserved cysteine and the conserved F or W are not part of the CDR3 here.

v_call cdr3_length cdr3_aa
TRBV15 14 ATSRGETTTSTEQF
TRBV4-3 14 ASSQNTGVKDTEAF
TRBV30 10 AWSSPAGEQF
TRBV6-2/TRBV6-3 14 ASSSQDRGSLYEQY
TRBV19 14 ASSIQSGTANYGYT
TRBV7-2 12 ASGERGGRETQY
TRBV7-9 14 ASSFPGLPPGNEQF
TRBV2 10 ASMRPQETQY
TRBV4-2 12 ASSQVLARNEQF
TRBV10-3 11 AIQTASSYEQY
TRBV5-1 14 ASNEGAGGFQETQY
TRBV4-3 14 ASSHNRGHWADTQY
TRBV15 15 ATSRDQGGYSNQPQH
TRBV6-6 12 ASSFTGAHQPQH
TRBV19 13 ASSATPTVSEKLF
TRBV10-2 11 ALRGSKDNEQF
TRBV5-1 13 ASSLAGGRADTQY
TRBV7-2 17 ASSLLRGFLTFGANVLT
TRBV7-9 14 ASSPSIPGSTDTQY
TRBV29-1 12 SVSRTGGTTGYT
TRBV5-6 13 ASSPLGTGTGELF
TRBV27 13 ASTAGQFGASPLH
TRBV19 9 ATDSGGRQY
TRBV5-4 12 ASSTTGGAETQY
TRBV5-1 12 ASSLAGTGNGYT
TRBV6-2/TRBV6-3 11 ASSLASIYEQY
TRBV27 12 ASRPGPRGYGYT
TRBV28 12 ASSTPGQPRGYT
TRBV6-5 10 ASRQDGNIQY
TRBV6-5 10 ATGGLREKLF
TRBV19 17 ASTQGTSGVVTVTGELF
TRBV5-1 11 ASSDGHPYEQY
TRBV7-2 11 ASSFRGRETQY
TRBV3-1/TRBV3-2 12 ASSQDSGGYGYT
TRBV10-2 11 ATGGGTGNTIY
TRBV28 17 ASSTDPLSRGILNTEAF
TRBV19 13 ASSEQGHSSYEQC
TRBV9 19 ASSLYRGPISRDANTGELF
TRBV5-6 11 ASSSTSWETQY
TRBV3-1/TRBV3-2 14 ASSQDAGGGNQPQH